This T cell receptor beta chain appears in the sequencing data of a study of cytomegalovirus exposure and HLA in healthy donors. The overall study: The use of the same platform for the 100 to 150 validation repertoires and the 550 to 850 first-cohort repertoires was reported by a later analysis.

Trimming cost V 5 bases and J 8 bases; bases outside gene matches: 13. CDR1 is LNHNV and CDR2 is YYDKDF in the germline V gene (reference sequence). The CDR3 totals 16 residues. Libraries were prepared by immunoSEQ multiplex PCR; TCRdb keeps only in-frame clonotypes and omits some of them. The table lists about 150,000 clones, 70% to 90% of them singletons. This chain joins TRBV15 and TRBJ1-2; 11 bases match TRBD1. The clonotype comes from a man younger than 30 in good health and CMV-seropositive. Source material: PBMCs. The CDR3 loop is CATSPLRDRGREGYTF. In DNA, the CDR3 is TGTGCCACCAGCCCCCTCCGGGACAGGGGGAGGGAGGGCTACACCTTC.